This is a list of T cell receptor beta chains from one sample in a study of T cell responses to AZD1222 COVID-19 vaccine. Libraries were prepared by immunoSEQ multiplex PCR; TCRdb keeps only in-frame clonotypes and omits some of them. The sample lists some 100,000 clones, roughly 87% occurring once. Sequenced here: peripheral blood, sampled on day 0 of AZD1222 vaccination. These receptors were taken from an adult in good health. The CDR3 runs from the conserved cysteine through the conserved F or W. D genes are given only for firm matches. The listing skips clone size in some rows; elsewhere it reads once, few, many or a size class.

j_call v_call clone_size d_call cdr3_aa cdr3_nt
TRBJ1-2 TRBV7-2 - TRBD1 CASSARQGNGYTF TGTGCCAGCAGCGCCCGACAGGGGAATGGCTACACCTTC
TRBJ2-3 TRBV20-1 - TRBD1 CSASPGQVTMDTQYF TGCAGTGCTAGTCCAGGACAGGTCACCATGGATACGCAGTATTTT
TRBJ2-2 TRBV5-1 few TRBD2 CASSSSTGLASSAGELFF TGCGCCAGCAGCTCCTCTACGGGACTAGCCTCAAGCGCCGGGGAGCTGTTTTTT
TRBJ1-4 TRBV4-2 once - CASSQGHGGGHNEKLFF TGTGCCAGCAGCCAGGGGCACGGGGGGGGTCACAATGAAAAACTGTTTTTT
TRBJ2-7 TRBV6-7 - - CASSYSSRRNTSYEQYF TGTGCCAGCAGTTACTCGAGTCGGCGGAACACTAGCTACGAGCAGTACTTC
TRBJ2-7 TRBV2 - - CASRKGWLNHEQYF TGTGCCAGCAGAAAGGGTTGGTTGAATCACGAGCAGTACTTC
TRBJ1-1 TRBV7-2 - TRBD1 CASSFLSGQGPLGGEAFF TGTGCCAGCAGCTTCTTATCGGGACAGGGGCCTTTGGGTGGTGAAGCTTTCTTT
TRBJ2-2 TRBV19 - TRBD1 CASRTGGANTGELFF TGTGCCAGCCGGACAGGGGGCGCGAACACCGGGGAGCTGTTTTTT
TRBJ2-1 TRBV9 - - CASSAGLLNEQFF TGTGCCAGCAGCGCAGGACTCCTCAATGAGCAGTTCTTC
TRBJ2-3 TRBV18 - TRBD1 CASSPWTGITDTQYF TGTGCCAGCTCACCATGGACAGGGATAACAGATACGCAGTATTTT
TRBJ1-2 TRBV5-4 - TRBD1 CASSSPGQGNTYGYTF TGTGCCAGCAGCTCGCCGGGACAGGGTAACACCTATGGCTACACCTTC
TRBJ1-3 TRBV18 - - CASSPGTGSSGNTIYF TGTGCCAGCTCACCAGGGACGGGGAGCTCTGGAAACACCATATATTTT
TRBJ1-6 TRBV5-1 few - CASSLGGRGTDSPLHF TGCGCCAGCAGCTTGGGGGGCAGGGGTACAGATTCACCCCTCCACTTT
TRBJ1-2 TRBV3-1/TRBV3-2 - - CASSQGPQGDYGYTF TGTGCCAGCAGCCAAGGGCCCCAAGGGGACTATGGCTACACCTTC
TRBJ1-5 TRBV3-1/TRBV3-2 - - CASSLEEPQHF TGTGCCAGCAGCCTTGAGGAGCCCCAGCATTTT
TRBJ1-4 TRBV5-6 once - CASSFGAANEKLFF TGTGCCAGCAGCTTCGGGGCGGCTAATGAAAAACTGTTTTTT
TRBJ2-2 TRBV5-6 - - CASSFPSDVLGELFF TGTGCCAGCAGCTTTCCGAGTGACGTCCTTGGGGAGCTGTTTTTT
TRBJ1-2 TRBV4-3 - TRBD1 CASSQVDRSNYGYTF TGCGCCAGCAGCCAAGTGGACAGGTCGAACTATGGCTACACCTTC
TRBJ2-3 TRBV7-2 once - CASSLRQSTDTQYF TGTGCCAGCAGCTTAAGACAGTCCACAGATACGCAGTATTTT
TRBJ2-5 TRBV7-2 - - CASSTDYSQETQYF TGTGCCAGCAGTACCGACTACTCCCAAGAGACCCAGTACTTC
TRBJ2-3 TRBV5-1 - TRBD2 CASSLEPSGGAWGTQYF TGCGCCAGCAGCTTGGAGCCTAGCGGGGGAGCATGGGGTACGCAGTATTTT
TRBJ2-2 TRBV3-1/TRBV3-2 - TRBD2 CASSYSGGSGELFF TGTGCCAGCAGCTACTCGGGGGGTTCCGGGGAGCTGTTTTTT
TRBJ2-7 TRBV7-9 - TRBD1 CASSYRDRSYEQYF TGTGCCAGCAGCTACCGGGACAGGTCCTACGAGCAGTACTTC
TRBJ2-1 TRBV3-1/TRBV3-2 few TRBD2 CASSHPGTSGGARNEQFF TGTGCCAGCAGCCATCCCGGGACTAGCGGGGGGGCCAGGAATGAGCAGTTCTTC
TRBJ1-2 TRBV4-2 - - CASSQDLNYGYTF TGTGCCAGCAGCCAAGATTTAAACTATGGCTACACCTTC
TRBJ1-4 TRBV4-3 once TRBD1 CASSPQGQGGTNEKLFF TGCGCCAGCAGCCCCCAGGGACAGGGGGGGACTAATGAAAAACTGTTTTTT
TRBJ1-5 TRBV11-2 - - CASSSTGNNQPQHF TGTGCCAGCAGCTCCACAGGGAACAATCAGCCCCAGCATTTT
TRBJ2-2 TRBV14 - - CASSLGASGELFF TGTGCCAGCAGCCTCGGAGCAAGTGGGGAGCTGTTTTTT
TRBJ2-1 TRBV3-1/TRBV3-2 - - CASSLRDHNEQFF TGTGCCAGCAGCCTCCGGGACCACAATGAGCAGTTCTTC
TRBJ2-1 TRBV10-3 - TRBD1 CAISDGTGGGDEQFF TGTGCCATCAGTGACGGGACAGGGGGCGGCGATGAGCAGTTCTTC
TRBJ2-1 TRBV30 - TRBD2 CAWKEGERGARVNEQFF TGTGCCTGGAAGGAAGGCGAGCGGGGGGCCCGAGTGAATGAGCAGTTCTTC
TRBJ1-3 TRBV18 - - CASSPPDPGSGNTIYF TGTGCCAGCTCACCACCCGATCCGGGCTCTGGAAACACCATATATTTT